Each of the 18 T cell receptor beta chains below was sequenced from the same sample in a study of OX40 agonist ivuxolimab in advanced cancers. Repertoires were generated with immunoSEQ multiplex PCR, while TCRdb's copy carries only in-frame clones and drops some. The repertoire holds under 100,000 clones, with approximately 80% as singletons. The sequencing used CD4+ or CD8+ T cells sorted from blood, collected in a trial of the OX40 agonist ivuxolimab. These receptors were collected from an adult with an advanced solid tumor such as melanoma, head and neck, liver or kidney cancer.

The CDR3 loop reads CASSFSRTGKTEAFF. CDR3 DNA: TGTGCCAGCAGTTTTTCCCGTACAGGGAAAACTGAAGCTTTCTTT. The J gene is TRBJ1-1, the V gene TRBV28, with D perhaps TRBD1 (6 bases). CDR1 is MDHEN, CDR2 SYDVKM, per germline. The CDR3 is 15 amino acids. Trimming removed 3 bases at V and 5 bases at J, with 16 bases between.

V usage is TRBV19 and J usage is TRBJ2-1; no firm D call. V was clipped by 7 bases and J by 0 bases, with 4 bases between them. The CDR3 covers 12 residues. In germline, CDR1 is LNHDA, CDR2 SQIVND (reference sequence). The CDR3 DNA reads TGTGCCAGTACCGGCTCCTACAATGAGCAGTTCTTC. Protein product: CASTGSYNEQFF.

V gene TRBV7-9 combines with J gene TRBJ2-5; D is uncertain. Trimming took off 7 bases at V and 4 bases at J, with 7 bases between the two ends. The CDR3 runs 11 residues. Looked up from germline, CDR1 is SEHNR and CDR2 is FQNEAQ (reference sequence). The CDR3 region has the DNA TGTGCCAGCACGGTGGGAGAGACCCAGTACTTC. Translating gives CASTVGETQYF.

The CDR3 protein is CASGKGGRGGNIQYF. The CDR3 DNA sequence: TGTGCCTCTGGAAAGGGGGGACGAGGGGGAAACATTCAGTACTTC. The genes are TRBV2 and TRBJ2-4; D possibly uses TRBD1 or TRBD2 (6 bases each). This CDR3 region has 15 residues. The germline CDR1 and CDR2 sequences are SNHLY and FYNNEI. Trimming stripped 11 bases from V and 6 bases from J, with 23 bases between. The entire variable domain, with the rest obtained from reference TRBV2 and TRBJ2-4, is as follows: EPEVTQTPSHQVTQMGQEVILRCVPISNHLYFYWYRQILGQKVEFLVSFYNNEISEKSEIFDDQFSVERPDGSNFTLKIRSTKLEDSAMYFCASGKGGRGGNIQYFGAGTRLSVL.

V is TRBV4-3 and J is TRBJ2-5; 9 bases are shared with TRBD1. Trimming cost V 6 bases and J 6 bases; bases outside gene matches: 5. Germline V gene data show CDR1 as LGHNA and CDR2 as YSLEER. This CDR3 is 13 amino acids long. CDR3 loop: CASRRTGDKTQYF. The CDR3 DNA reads TGCGCCAGCAGGCGGACAGGGGACAAGACCCAGTACTTC.

DNA for the CDR3: TGTGCCTGGAGTTCTTTCTACGAGCAGTACTTC. It encodes CAWSSFYEQYF. This chain joins TRBV30 and TRBJ2-7; D remains unclear. CDR1 is GTSNPN and CDR2 is SVGIG in the germline V gene (reference sequence). The V end was cut by 2 bases, the J end by 3 bases, with 5 bases between. This CDR3 has 11 amino acids.

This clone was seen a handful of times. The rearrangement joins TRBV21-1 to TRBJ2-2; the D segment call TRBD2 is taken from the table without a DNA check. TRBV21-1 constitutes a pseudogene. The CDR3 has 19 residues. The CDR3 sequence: CASTFPGLAGGTNTGELFF. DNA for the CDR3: TGTGCCAGCACCTTCCCGGGACTAGCGGGAGGTACGAACACCGGGGAGCTGTTTTTT.

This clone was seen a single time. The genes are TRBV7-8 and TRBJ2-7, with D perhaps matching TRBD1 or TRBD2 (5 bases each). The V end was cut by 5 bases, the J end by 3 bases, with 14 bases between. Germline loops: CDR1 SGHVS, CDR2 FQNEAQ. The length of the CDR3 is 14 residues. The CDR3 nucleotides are TGTGCCAGCAGCCCGACGAGGGACGTCTACGAGCAGTACTTC. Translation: CASSPTRDVYEQYF.

CDR3 sequence (DNA): TGTGCGACCCAGGGGACCGACTCTGGAAACACCATATATTTT. This sequence encodes CATQGTDSGNTIYF. V gene TRBV18 combines with J gene TRBJ1-3; D is possibly TRBD1 (6 bases). This CDR3 is built from 14 residues. CDR1 is KGHSH and CDR2 is LQKENI in the germline V gene.

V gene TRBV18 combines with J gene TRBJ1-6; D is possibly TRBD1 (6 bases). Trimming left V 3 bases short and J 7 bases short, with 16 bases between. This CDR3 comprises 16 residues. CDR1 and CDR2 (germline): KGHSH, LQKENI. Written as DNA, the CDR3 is TGTGCCAGCTCACCTTTAATTTCGCAGGGGAATTCACCCCTCCACTTT. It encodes CASSPLISQGNSPLHF.

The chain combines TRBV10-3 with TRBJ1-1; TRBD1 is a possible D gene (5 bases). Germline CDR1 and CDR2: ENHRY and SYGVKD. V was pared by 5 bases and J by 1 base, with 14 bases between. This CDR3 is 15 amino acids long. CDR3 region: CAISQTGGKNTEAFF. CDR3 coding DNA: TGTGCCATCAGTCAGACGGGGGGGAAGAACACTGAAGCTTTCTTT.

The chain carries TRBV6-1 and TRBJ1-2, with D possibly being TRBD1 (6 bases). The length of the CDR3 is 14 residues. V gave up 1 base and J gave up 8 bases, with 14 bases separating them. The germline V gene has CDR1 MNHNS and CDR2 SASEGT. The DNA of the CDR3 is TGTGCCAGCAGTGAAGGAGGGGGGACGCGGGGCTACACCTTC. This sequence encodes CASSEGGGTRGYTF.

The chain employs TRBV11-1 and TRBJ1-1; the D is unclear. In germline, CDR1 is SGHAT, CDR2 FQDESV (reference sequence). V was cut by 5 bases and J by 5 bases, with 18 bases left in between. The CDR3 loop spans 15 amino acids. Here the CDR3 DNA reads TGTGCCAGCAGCCCCCCCGATAGGGTAGGAACTGAAGCTTTCTTT. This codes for CASSPPDRVGTEAFF. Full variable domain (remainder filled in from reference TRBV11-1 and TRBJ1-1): EAEVAQSPRYKITEKSQAVAFWCDPISGHATLYWYRQILGQGPELLVQFQDESVVDDSQLPKDRFSAERLKGVDSTLKIQPAELGDSAMYLCASSPPDRVGTEAFFGQGTRLTVV.

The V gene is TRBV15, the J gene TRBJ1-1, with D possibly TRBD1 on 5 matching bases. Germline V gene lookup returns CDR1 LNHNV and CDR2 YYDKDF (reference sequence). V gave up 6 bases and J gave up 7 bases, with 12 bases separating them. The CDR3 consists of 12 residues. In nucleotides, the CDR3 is TGTGCCACCAGAAGGGGCGGGGATGAAGCTTTCTTT. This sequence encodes CATRRGGDEAFF. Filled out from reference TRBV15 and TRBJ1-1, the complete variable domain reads DAMVIQNPRYQVTQFGKPVTLSCSQTLNHNVMYWYQQKSSQAPKLLFHYYDKDFNNEADTPDNFQSRRPNTSFCFLDIRSPGLGDTAMYLCATRRGGDEAFFGQGTRLTVV.

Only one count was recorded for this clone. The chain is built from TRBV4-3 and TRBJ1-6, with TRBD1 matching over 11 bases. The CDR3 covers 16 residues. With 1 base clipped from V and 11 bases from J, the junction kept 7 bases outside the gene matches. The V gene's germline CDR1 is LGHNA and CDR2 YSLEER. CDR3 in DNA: TGCGCCAGCAGCCAAGTAGGGGGACAGGGGGGTCCACCCCTCCACTTT. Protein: CASSQVGGQGGPPLHF.

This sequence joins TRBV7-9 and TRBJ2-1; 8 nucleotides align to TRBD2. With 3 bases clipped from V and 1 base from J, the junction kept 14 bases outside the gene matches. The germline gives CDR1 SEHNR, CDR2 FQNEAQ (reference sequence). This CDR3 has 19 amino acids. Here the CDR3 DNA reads TGTGCCAGCAGCTTCCCCCGGGGTGCGGGAGGTACTTCCTACAATGAGCAGTTCTTC. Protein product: CASSFPRGAGGTSYNEQFF. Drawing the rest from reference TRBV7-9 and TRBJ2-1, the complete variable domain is DTGVSQNPRHKITKRGQNVTFRCDPISEHNRLYWYRQTLGQGPEFLTYFQNEAQLEKSRLLSDRFSAERPKGSFSTLEIQRTEQGDSAMYLCASSFPRGAGGTSYNEQFFGPGTRLTVL.

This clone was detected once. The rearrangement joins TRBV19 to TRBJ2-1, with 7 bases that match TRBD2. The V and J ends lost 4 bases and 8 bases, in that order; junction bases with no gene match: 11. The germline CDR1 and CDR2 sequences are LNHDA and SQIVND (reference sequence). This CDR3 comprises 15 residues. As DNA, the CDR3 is TGTGCCAGTAGTACCCCCAGGTGGGCGGGGGATGAGCAGTTCTTC. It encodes CASSTPRWAGDEQFF.

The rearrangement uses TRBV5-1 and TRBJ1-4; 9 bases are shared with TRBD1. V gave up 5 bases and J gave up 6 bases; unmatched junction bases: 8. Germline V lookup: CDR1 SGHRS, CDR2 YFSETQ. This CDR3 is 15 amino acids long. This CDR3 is CASRKRGQGDEKLFF. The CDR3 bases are TGCGCCAGCAGAAAACGGGGACAGGGAGATGAAAAACTGTTTTTT.